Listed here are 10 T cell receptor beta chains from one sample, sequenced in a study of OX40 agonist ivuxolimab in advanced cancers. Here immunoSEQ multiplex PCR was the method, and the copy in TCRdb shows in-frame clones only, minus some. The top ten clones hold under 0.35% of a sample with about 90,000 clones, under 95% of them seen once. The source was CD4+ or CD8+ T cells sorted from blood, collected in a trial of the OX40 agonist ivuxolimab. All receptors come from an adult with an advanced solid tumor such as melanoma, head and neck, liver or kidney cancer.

CDR3 sequence (DNA): TGTGCCAGCAGTTTAGATTTGGGTTACGAGCAGTACTTC. It codes for CASSLDLGYEQYF. This chain joins TRBV28 and TRBJ2-7; D is ambiguous. The germline gives CDR1 MDHEN, CDR2 SYDVKM. Between the trimmed V and J ends, which lost 2 bases and 4 bases, there was a span of 9 bases. The CDR3 contains 13 residues.

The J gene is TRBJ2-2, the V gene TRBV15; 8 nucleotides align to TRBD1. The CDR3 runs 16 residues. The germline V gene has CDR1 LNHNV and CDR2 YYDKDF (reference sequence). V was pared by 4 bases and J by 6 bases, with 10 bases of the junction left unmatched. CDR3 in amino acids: CATSNLPGGYAGELFF. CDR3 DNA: TGTGCCACCAGCAACCTACCAGGGGGCTACGCCGGGGAGCTGTTTTTT.

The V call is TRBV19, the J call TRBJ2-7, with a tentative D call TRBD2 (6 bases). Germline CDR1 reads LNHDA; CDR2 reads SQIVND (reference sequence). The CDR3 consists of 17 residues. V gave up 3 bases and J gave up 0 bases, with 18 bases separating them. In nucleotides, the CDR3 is TGTGCCAGTAGTATTTCGAGCGGAGCGGGTGCCTCCTACGAGCAGTACTTC. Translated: CASSISSGAGASYEQYF.

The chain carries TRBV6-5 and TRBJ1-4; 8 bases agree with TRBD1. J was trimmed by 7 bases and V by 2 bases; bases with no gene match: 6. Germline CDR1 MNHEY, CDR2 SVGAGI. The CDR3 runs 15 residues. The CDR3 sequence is CASSYGQGGFEKLFF. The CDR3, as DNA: TGTGCCAGCAGTTACGGACAGGGTGGCTTTGAAAAACTGTTTTTT.

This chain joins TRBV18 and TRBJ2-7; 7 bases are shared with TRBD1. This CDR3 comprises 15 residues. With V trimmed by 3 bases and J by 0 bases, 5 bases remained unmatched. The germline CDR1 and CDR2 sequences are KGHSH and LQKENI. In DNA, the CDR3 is TGTGCCAGCTCACCGAGACAGGGTGGCTCCTACGAGCAGTACTTC. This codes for CASSPRQGGSYEQYF.

The CDR3 nucleotides read TGTGCCAGCTCAACAAACATGAACACTGAAGCTTTCTTT. Its protein is CASSTNMNTEAFF. The chain couples TRBV18 to TRBJ1-1; D is ambiguous. From germline, CDR1 is KGHSH and CDR2 LQKENI. This CDR3 comprises 13 residues. With 5 bases removed from V and 0 bases from J, the gap between germline ends came to 7 bases.

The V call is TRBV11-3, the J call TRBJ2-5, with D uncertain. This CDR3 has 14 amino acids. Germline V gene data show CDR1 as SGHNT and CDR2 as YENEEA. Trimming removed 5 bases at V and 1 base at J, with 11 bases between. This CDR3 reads CASSAMGGQETQYF. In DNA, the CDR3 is TGTGCCAGCAGCGCGATGGGCGGCCAAGAGACCCAGTACTTC.

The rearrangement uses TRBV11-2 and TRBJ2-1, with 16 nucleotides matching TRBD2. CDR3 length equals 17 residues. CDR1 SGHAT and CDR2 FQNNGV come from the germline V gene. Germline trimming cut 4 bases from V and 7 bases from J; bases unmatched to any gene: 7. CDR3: CASSYRPGLAGGNEQFF. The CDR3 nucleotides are TGTGCCAGCAGCTACCGTCCGGGACTAGCGGGGGGGAATGAGCAGTTCTTC. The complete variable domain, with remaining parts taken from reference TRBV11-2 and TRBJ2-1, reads EAGVAQSPRYKIIEKRQSVAFWCNPISGHATLYWYQQILGQGPKLLIQFQNNGVVDDSQLPKDRFSAERLKGVDSTLKIQPAKLEDSAVYLCASSYRPGLAGGNEQFFGPGTRLTVL.

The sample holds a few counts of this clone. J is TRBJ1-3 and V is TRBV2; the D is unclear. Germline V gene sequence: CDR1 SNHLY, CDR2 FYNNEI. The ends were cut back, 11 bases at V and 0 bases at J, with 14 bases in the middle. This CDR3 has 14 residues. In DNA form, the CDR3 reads TGTGCCGGAAGGACGGGGAGCTCTGGAAACACCATATATTTT. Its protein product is CAGRTGSSGNTIYF. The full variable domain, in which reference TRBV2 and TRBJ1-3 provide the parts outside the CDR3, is EPEVTQTPSHQVTQMGQEVILRCVPISNHLYFYWYRQILGQKVEFLVSFYNNEISEKSEIFDDQFSVERPDGSNFTLKIRSTKLEDSAMYFCAGRTGSSGNTIYFGEGSWLTVV.

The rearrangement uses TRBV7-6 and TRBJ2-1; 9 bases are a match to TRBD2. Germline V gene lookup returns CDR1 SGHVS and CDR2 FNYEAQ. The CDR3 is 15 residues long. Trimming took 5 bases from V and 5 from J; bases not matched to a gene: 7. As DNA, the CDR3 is TGTGCCAGCAGCAGATCGGGACTAGCAGACAATGAGCAGTTCTTC. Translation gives CASSRSGLADNEQFF.